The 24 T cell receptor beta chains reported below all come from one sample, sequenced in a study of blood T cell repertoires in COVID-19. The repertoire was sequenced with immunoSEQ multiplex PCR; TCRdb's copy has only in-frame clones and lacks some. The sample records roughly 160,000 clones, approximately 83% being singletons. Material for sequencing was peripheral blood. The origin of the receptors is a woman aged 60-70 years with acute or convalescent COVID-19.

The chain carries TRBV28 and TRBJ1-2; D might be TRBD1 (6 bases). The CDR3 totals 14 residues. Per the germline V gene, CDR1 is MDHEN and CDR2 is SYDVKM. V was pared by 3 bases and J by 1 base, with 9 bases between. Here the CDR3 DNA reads TGTGCCAGCAGTTTTGGGGGCAATAACTATGGCTACACCTTC. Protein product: CASSFGGNNYGYTF.

The CDR3 DNA is TGTGCCAGCAGGAGGGGACAGGGGGCTTCTGGCTACACCTTC. It codes for CASRRGQGASGYTF. The gene calls are TRBV2 and TRBJ1-2, with 12 bases matching TRBD1. The V segment lost 6 bases and the J segment 7 bases; nucleotides outside the gene matches: 6. The CDR3 sequence is 14 residues long. Germline loops: CDR1 SNHLY, CDR2 FYNNEI.

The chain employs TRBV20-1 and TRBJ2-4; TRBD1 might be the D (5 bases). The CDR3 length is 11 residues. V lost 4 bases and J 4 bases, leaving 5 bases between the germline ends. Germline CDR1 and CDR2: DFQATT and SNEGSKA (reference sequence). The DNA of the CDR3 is TGCAGTGCTAAGGGGAAAAACATTCAGTACTTC. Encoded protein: CSAKGKNIQYF.

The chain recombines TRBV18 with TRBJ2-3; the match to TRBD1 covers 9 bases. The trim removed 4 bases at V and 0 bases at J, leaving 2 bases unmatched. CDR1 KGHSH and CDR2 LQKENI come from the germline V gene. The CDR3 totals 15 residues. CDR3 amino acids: CASSLQGASTDTQYF. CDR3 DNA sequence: TGTGCCAGCTCACTACAGGGGGCCAGCACAGATACGCAGTATTTT.

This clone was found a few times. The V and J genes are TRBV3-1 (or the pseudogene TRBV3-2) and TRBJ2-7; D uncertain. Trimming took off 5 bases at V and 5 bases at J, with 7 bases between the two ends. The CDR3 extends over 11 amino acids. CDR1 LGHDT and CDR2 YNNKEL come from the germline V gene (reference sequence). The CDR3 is CASSVLDEQYF. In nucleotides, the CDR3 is TGTGCCAGCAGCGTGTTAGACGAGCAGTACTTC.

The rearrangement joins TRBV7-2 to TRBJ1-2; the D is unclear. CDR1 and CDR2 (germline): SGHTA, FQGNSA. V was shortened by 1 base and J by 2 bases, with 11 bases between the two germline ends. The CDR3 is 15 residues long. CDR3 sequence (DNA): TGTGCCAGCAGCTTAGACGCAGGTACGAACTATGGCTACACCTTC. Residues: CASSLDAGTNYGYTF. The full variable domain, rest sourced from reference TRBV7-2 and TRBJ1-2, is GAGVSQSPSNKVTEKGKDVELRCDPISGHTALYWYRQSLGQGLEFLIYFQGNSAPDKSGLPSDRFSAERTGGSVSTLTIQRTQQEDSAVYLCASSLDAGTNYGYTFGSGTRLTVV.

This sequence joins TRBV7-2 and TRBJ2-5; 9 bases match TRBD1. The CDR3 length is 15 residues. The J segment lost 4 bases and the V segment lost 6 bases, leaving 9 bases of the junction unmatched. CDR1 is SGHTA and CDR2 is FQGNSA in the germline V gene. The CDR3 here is CASRGGQGWAETQYF. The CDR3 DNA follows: TGTGCCAGCAGGGGGGGACAGGGATGGGCAGAGACCCAGTACTTC. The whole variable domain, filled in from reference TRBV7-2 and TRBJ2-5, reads GAGVSQSPSNKVTEKGKDVELRCDPISGHTALYWYRQSLGQGLEFLIYFQGNSAPDKSGLPSDRFSAERTGGSVSTLTIQRTQQEDSAVYLCASRGGQGWAETQYFGPGTRLLVL.

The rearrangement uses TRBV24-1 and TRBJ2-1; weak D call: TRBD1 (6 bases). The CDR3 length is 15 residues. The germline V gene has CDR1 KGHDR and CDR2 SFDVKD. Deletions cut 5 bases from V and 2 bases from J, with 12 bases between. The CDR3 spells CATSGGGQAYNEQFF. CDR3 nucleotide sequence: TGTGCCACCAGTGGAGGGGGTCAAGCCTACAATGAGCAGTTCTTC.

The CDR3, as DNA: TGTGCCAGCTCACCCCTAGACAGGGATGCTGGCTACACCTTC. It specifies CASSPLDRDAGYTF. V usage is TRBV18 and J usage is TRBJ1-2, with TRBD1 matching over 7 bases. J gave up 7 bases and V 3 bases, and 8 bases lay outside the gene matches. Germline CDR1 and CDR2: KGHSH and LQKENI. This CDR3 contains 14 residues.

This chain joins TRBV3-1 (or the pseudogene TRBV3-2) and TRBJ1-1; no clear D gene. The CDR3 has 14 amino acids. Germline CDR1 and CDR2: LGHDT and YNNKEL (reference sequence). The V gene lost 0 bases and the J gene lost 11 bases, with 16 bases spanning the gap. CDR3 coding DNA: TGTGCCAGCAGCCAAGAACAGAATAGTGGTGGGGCTTTCTTT. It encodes CASSQEQNSGGAFF.

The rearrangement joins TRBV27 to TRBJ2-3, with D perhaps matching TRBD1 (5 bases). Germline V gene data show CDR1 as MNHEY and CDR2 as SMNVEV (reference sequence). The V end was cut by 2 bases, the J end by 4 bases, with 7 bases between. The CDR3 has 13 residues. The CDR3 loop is CASSLTRADTQYF. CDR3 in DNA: TGTGCCAGCAGTTTAACCAGGGCAGATACGCAGTATTTT.

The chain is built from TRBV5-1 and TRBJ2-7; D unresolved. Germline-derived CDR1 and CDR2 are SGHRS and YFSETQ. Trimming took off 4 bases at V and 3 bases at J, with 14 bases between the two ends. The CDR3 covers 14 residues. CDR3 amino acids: CASSLSAALYEQYF. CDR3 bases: TGCGCCAGCAGCCTTTCGGCGGCCCTCTACGAGCAGTACTTC.

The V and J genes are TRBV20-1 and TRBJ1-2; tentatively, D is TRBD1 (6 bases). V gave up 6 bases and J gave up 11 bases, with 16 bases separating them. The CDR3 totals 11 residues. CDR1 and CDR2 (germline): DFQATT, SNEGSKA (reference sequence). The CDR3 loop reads CSAPVEGTYTF. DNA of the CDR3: TGCAGTGCACCTGTAGAGGGGACATACACCTTC.

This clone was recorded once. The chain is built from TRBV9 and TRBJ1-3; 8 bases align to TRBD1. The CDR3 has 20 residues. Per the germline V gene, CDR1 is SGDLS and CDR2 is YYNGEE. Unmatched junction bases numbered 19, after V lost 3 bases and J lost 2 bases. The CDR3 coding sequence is TGTGCCAGCAGCGCCGTCCCCGGGACAGGCTGGGGAGGGACTGGAAACACCATATATTTT. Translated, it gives CASSAVPGTGWGGTGNTIYF. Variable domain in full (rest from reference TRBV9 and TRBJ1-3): DSGVTQTPKHLITATGQRVTLRCSPRSGDLSVYWYQQSLDQGLQFLIQYYNGEERAKGNILERFSAQQFPDLHSELNLSSLELGDSALYFCASSAVPGTGWGGTGNTIYFGEGSWLTVV.

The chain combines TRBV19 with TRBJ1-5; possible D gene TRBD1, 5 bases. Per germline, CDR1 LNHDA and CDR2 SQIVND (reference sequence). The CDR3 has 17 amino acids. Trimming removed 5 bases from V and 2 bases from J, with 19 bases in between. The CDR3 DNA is TGTGCCAGTAGTCCCCGGAGGGGTGTTAGTGGCAATCAGCCCCAGCATTTT. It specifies CASSPRRGVSGNQPQHF.

The CDR3 DNA follows: TGTGCCGGCCGGGACAGGTCTCAAGAGACCCAGTACTTC. As protein: CAGRDRSQETQYF. V usage is TRBV7-9 and J usage is TRBJ2-5; 8 positions match TRBD1. Germline CDR1 is SEHNR and CDR2 is FQNEAQ (reference sequence). The trim removed 11 bases at V and 2 bases at J, leaving 7 bases unmatched. There are 13 residues in the CDR3.

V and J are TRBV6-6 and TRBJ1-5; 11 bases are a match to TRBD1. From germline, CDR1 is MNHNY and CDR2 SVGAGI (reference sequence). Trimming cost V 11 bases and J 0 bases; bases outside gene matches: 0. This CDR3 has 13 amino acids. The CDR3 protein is CAGTGGSNQPQHF. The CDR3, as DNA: TGTGCCGGGACAGGGGGTAGCAATCAGCCCCAGCATTTT.

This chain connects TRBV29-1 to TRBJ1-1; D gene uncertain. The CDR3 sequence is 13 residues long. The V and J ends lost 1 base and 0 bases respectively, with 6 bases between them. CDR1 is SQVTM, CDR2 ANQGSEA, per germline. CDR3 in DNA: TGCAGCGTTGAAGGCAGGATGAACACTGAAGCTTTCTTT. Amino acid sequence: CSVEGRMNTEAFF.

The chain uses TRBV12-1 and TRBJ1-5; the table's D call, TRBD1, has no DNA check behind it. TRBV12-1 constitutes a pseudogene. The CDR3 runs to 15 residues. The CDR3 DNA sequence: TGTGCCAGCAGCCAGGGTCTACCACCTAATCAGCCCCAGCATTTT. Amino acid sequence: CASSQGLPPNQPQHF.

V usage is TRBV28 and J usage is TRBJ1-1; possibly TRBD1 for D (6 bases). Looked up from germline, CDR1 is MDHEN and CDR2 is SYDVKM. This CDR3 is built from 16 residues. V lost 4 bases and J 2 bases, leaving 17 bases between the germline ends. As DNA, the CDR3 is TGTGCCAGCAGTTCATTTGGGGGCAGGATCAACACTGAAGCTTTCTTT. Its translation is CASSSFGGRINTEAFF.

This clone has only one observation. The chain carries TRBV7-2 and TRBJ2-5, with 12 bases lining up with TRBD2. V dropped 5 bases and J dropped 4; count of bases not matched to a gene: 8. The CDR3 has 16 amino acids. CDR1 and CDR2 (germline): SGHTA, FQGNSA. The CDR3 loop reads CASSHRLAGASETQYF. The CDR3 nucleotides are TGTGCCAGCAGCCACAGACTAGCGGGGGCCTCAGAGACCCAGTACTTC.

In DNA form, the CDR3 reads TGTGCCAGCAGTGAATGGTATTGGGAACAGGGGGGAAGCACCGGGGAGCTGTTTTTT. It translates to CASSEWYWEQGGSTGELFF. The chain employs TRBV6-1 and TRBJ2-2; the match to TRBD1 covers 8 bases. V was clipped by 2 bases and J by 4 bases; unmatched bases: 15. The CDR3 sequence is 19 residues long. Germline V lookup: CDR1 MNHNS, CDR2 SASEGT.

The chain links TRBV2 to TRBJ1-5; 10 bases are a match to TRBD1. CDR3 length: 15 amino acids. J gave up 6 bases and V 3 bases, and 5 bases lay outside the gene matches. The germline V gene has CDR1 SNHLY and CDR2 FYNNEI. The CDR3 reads CASSEMTGGGQPQHF. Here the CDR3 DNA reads TGTGCCAGCAGTGAGATGACAGGGGGCGGTCAGCCCCAGCATTTT.

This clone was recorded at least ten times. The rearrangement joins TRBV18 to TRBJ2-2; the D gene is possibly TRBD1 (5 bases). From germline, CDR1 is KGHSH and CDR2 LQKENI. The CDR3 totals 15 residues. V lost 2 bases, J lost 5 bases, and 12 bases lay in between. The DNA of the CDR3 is TGTGCCAGCTCACCAAGCAGGGATAGAACCGGGGAGCTGTTTTTT. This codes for CASSPSRDRTGELFF.